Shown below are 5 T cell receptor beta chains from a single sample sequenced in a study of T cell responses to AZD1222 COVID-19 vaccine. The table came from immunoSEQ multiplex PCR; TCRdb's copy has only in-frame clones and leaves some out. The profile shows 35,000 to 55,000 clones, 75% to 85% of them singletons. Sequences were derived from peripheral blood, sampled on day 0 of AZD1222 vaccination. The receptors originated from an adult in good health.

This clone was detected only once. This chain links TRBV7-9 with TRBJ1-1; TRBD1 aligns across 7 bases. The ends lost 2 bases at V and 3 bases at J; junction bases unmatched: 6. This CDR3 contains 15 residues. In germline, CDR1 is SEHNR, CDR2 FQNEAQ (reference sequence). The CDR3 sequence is CASSLRIGGHTEAFF. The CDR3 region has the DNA TGTGCCAGCAGCTTAAGAATAGGGGGCCACACTGAAGCTTTCTTT.

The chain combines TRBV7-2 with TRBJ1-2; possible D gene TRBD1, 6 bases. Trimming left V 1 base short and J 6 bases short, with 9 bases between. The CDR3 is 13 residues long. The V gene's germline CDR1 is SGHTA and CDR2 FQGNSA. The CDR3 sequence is CASSLGGAHGYTF. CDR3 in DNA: TGTGCCAGCAGCTTAGGGGGGGCACATGGCTACACCTTC.

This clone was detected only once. CDR3 loop: CASSQLMTGAFF. The CDR3 DNA is TGTGCCAGCAGCCAACTAATGACCGGGGCTTTCTTT. V usage is TRBV3-1 (or the pseudogene TRBV3-2) and J usage is TRBJ1-1; D remains unclear. The CDR3 extends over 12 amino acids. The germline V gene encodes CDR1 LGHDT and CDR2 YNNKEL (reference sequence). Trimming pared 2 bases from V and 11 bases from J, leaving 12 bases between.

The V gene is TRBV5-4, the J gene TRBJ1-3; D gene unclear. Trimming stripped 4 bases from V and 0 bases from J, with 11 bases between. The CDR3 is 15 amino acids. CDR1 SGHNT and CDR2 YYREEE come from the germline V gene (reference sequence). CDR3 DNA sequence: TGTGCCAGCAGCCTAGACGGATTCTCTGGAAACACCATATATTTT. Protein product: CASSLDGFSGNTIYF.

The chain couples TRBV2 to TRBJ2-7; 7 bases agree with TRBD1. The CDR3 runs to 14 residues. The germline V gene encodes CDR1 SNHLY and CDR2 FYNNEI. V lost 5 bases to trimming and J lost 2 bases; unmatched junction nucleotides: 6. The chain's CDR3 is CASSYRGETYEQYF. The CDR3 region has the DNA TGTGCCAGCAGTTACAGGGGCGAAACCTACGAGCAGTACTTC.